This T cell receptor (beta chain) was recovered during a study of T cell repertoires in cytomegalovirus infection. Background on the study: Public TCR beta signature analysis indicated the presence of both CMV infection and matching HLA type.

One entry per CDR3 protein results from TCRdb running MiXCR on the reads. The top ten hold 8% of the sample, which has hundreds of thousands of distinct CDR3 sequences, 20% to 30% seen once. Remarks on this clonotype: Its matching antigen is unknown.

Germline CDR1 SNHLY, CDR2 FYNNEI. The CDR3 is made up of 10 amino acids. Trimming pared 4 bases from V and 9 bases from J, leaving 6 bases between. Whole-study findings and limits: Carriers of CMV plus the relevant HLA were identified by cumulative public TCR beta family frequency. Dominating the ex vivo response were HLA-C-restricted CMV-specific TCR beta clonotypes.

This sequence was found in a human donor in good health (CMV status not recorded). Some clones in this sample may be carry-over from other donors' samples. The sample taken for sequencing was CD8+ T cells from PBMCs. The V and J genes are TRBV2 and TRBJ1-1; D not resolved. The CDR3 spells CASSGFKAFF. CDR3 bases: TGTGCCAGCAGTGGTTTTAAAGCTTTCTTT.